Listed here are 19 T cell receptor beta chains from one sample, sequenced in a study of radiation and T cells in renal cell carcinoma (TCRdb year 2020). Read against the paper, the sample's time point label means: tumor resected at nephrectomy. Per the publication, the treatment or condition label means: treatment-naive control, cytoreductive nephrectomy. The library was obtained by the immunoSEQ multiplex PCR assay. The table was pulled from immuneACCESS by TCRdb, which kept in-frame rearrangements only. Such tables lose some clones; where checked, under half of the loss comes from unresolved V genes, and the rest has no known cause. Here the sample has some 20,000 clones; over 50% occur a single time. The top ten hold 30% to 35% of the sample. This material consisted of tumor tissue, taken from a patient whose treatment was nephrectomy without radiotherapy. These receptors originate from a man between 50 and 59 years old with renal cell carcinoma.

The chain uses TRBV19 and TRBJ1-2, with D possibly being TRBD1 (5 bases). CDR3 length: 13 residues. V shed 1 base and J shed 5 bases, with 8 bases lying between them. Germline CDR1 and CDR2: LNHDA and SQIVND (reference sequence). CDR3: CASSIGEGYGYTF. CDR3 coding DNA: TGTGCCAGTAGTATAGGCGAGGGGTATGGCTACACCTTC.

J is TRBJ2-1 and V is TRBV30; TRBD1 agrees at 9 bases. The CDR3 spans 14 residues. The germline CDR1 and CDR2 sequences are GTSNPN and SVGIG (reference sequence). Germline trimming cut 5 bases from V and 3 bases from J; bases unmatched to any gene: 5. In nucleotides, the CDR3 is TGTGCCTGGTCCGGGACAGGGTTCTACAATGAGCAGTTCTTC. Translation gives CAWSGTGFYNEQFF. Variable domain in full (rest from reference TRBV30 and TRBJ2-1): SQTIHQWPATLVQPVGSPLSLECTVEGTSNPNLYWYRQAAGRGLQLLFYSVGIGQISSEVPQNLSASRPQDRQFILSSKKLLLSDSGFYLCAWSGTGFYNEQFFGPGTRLTVL.

This chain uses TRBV7-9 with TRBJ1-4; D uncertain. Trimming cost V 5 bases and J 4 bases, with 11 bases left between them. Looked up from germline, CDR1 is SEHNR and CDR2 is FQNEAQ (reference sequence). This CDR3 is built from 14 residues. CDR3: CASSQTQINEKLFF. The CDR3 DNA reads TGTGCCAGCAGCCAAACACAGATTAATGAAAAACTGTTTTTT. The entire variable domain, with the rest obtained from reference TRBV7-9 and TRBJ1-4, is as follows: DTGVSQNPRHKITKRGQNVTFRCDPISEHNRLYWYRQTLGQGPEFLTYFQNEAQLEKSRLLSDRFSAERPKGSFSTLEIQRTEQGDSAMYLCASSQTQINEKLFFGSGTQLSVL.

This clone showed up just once. Here the CDR3 reads CASSPLAATSGAYEQYF. The CDR3 DNA is TGTGCCAGCAGCCCACTTGCCGCGACTAGCGGGGCCTACGAGCAGTACTTC. The chain is built from TRBV9 and TRBJ2-7; TRBD2 aligns across 11 bases. Germline V gives CDR1 SGDLS, CDR2 YYNGEE. This CDR3 is 17 amino acids long. V lost 4 bases and J lost 2; bases outside the gene matches: 11. Drawing the rest from reference TRBV9 and TRBJ2-7, the complete variable domain is DSGVTQTPKHLITATGQRVTLRCSPRSGDLSVYWYQQSLDQGLQFLIQYYNGEERAKGNILERFSAQQFPDLHSELNLSSLELGDSALYFCASSPLAATSGAYEQYFGPGTRLTVT.

The genes are TRBV7-9 and TRBJ2-7; unclear D gene. Germline lookup yields CDR1 SEHNR and CDR2 FQNEAQ (reference sequence). The CDR3 extends over 13 amino acids. V was clipped by 5 bases and J by 4 bases, with 12 bases between them. The CDR3 is CASSERSRYEQYF. Here the CDR3 DNA reads TGTGCCAGCAGCGAGAGGTCTAGGTACGAGCAGTACTTC.

This clone turned up a few times. This rearrangement joins TRBV9 to TRBJ1-1, with unresolved D. V was trimmed by 3 bases and J by 1 base, leaving 10 bases between them. The germline V gene encodes CDR1 SGDLS and CDR2 YYNGEE. This CDR3 is 14 amino acids long. In DNA, the CDR3 is TGTGCCAGCAGCGCACGGGGTCAGAACACTGAAGCTTTCTTT. Translation: CASSARGQNTEAFF.

Here the CDR3 DNA reads TGTGCCAGCAGCGTCACCGGGACAGGGGATGAAGCTTTCTTT. Translation: CASSVTGTGDEAFF. This chain uses TRBV7-2 with TRBJ1-1; 10 nucleotides match TRBD1. J gave up 7 bases and V 5 bases, and 7 bases lay outside the gene matches. The CDR3 spans 14 residues. CDR1 is SGHTA and CDR2 is FQGNSA in the germline V gene.

This clone occurred a few times. The chain uses TRBV5-1 and TRBJ1-1; D is possibly TRBD1 (5 bases). Per the germline V gene, CDR1 is SGHRS and CDR2 is YFSETQ. Trimming cost V 0 bases and J 2 bases, with 11 bases left between them. The CDR3 is 15 amino acids. The CDR3 here is CASSLDGDYNTEAFF. The CDR3 DNA reads TGCGCCAGCAGCTTGGATGGGGACTATAACACTGAAGCTTTCTTT.

The chain combines TRBV6-5 with TRBJ1-5; 10 bases line up with TRBD1. Germline lookup yields CDR1 MNHEY and CDR2 SVGAGI. The CDR3 loop spans 14 amino acids. V was pared by 5 bases and J by 5 bases, with 3 bases of the junction left unmatched. The CDR3 is CASSRDRGDQPQHF. Here the CDR3 DNA reads TGTGCCAGCAGTAGGGACAGGGGAGATCAGCCCCAGCATTTT.

This clone came up once. The rearrangement links TRBV7-9 to TRBJ1-4; 9 positions agree with TRBD1. The CDR3 is 15 amino acids. The ends lost 6 bases at V and 7 bases at J; junction bases unmatched: 9. Germline CDR1 SEHNR, CDR2 FQNEAQ (reference sequence). This chain's CDR3 is CASSLGTGRGEKLFF. CDR3 nucleotides: TGTGCCAGCAGTCTCGGGACAGGGCGGGGTGAAAAACTGTTTTTT.

The rearrangement uses TRBV7-9 and TRBJ1-1; D is unresolved. Germline assignment: CDR1 SEHNR and CDR2 FQNEAQ (reference sequence). Trimming pared 2 bases from V and 1 base from J, leaving 11 bases between. The CDR3 contains 15 residues. The DNA for the CDR3 is TGTGCCAGCAGCTTACTTTTGGACGGGAACACTGAAGCTTTCTTT. It specifies CASSLLLDGNTEAFF.

The genes are TRBV5-4 and TRBJ1-3; D possibly corresponds to TRBD1 (6 bases). CDR1 SGHNT and CDR2 YYREEE come from the germline V gene (reference sequence). V lost 0 bases and J 7 bases, leaving 20 bases between the germline ends. This CDR3 is built from 17 residues. The CDR3 reads CASSLGVRGPRSNTIYF. Here the CDR3 DNA reads TGTGCCAGCAGCTTGGGGGTGCGGGGGCCCCGCTCGAACACCATATATTTT.

This clone appeared a few times. A read error may account for a junction end that differs from germline. This chain connects TRBV13 to TRBJ1-1; D is unclear. Germline-derived CDR1 and CDR2 are PRHDT and FYEKMQ (reference sequence). The CDR3 has 14 amino acids. The DNA for the CDR3 is TGTGCCAGCAGTTTAGGGAATCCGAACACTGAAGCTTTCTTT. It translates to CASSLGNPNTEAFF.

This clone appeared once. The chain is built from TRBV5-6 and TRBJ2-5, with D possibly TRBD2 on 6 matching bases. Germline V lookup: CDR1 SGHDT, CDR2 YYEEEE. This CDR3 comprises 15 residues. Trimming cost V 4 bases and J 7 bases, with 20 bases left between them. The CDR3 nucleotides read TGTGCCAGCAGCGGATATCCGGAACGGGGGACGACCCAGTACTTC. It codes for CASSGYPERGTTQYF.

The chain couples TRBV4-1 to TRBJ2-1; either TRBD1 or TRBD2 may fit D (5 bases each). Looked up from germline, CDR1 is MGHRA and CDR2 is YSYEKL. Deletions cut 0 bases from V and 9 bases from J, with 9 bases between. This CDR3 region has 13 residues. The DNA for the CDR3 is TGCGCCAGCAGCCAAGACACGGGACGTGAGCAGTTCTTC. Amino acid sequence: CASSQDTGREQFF.

This clone was seen only a few times. The chain joins TRBV6-5 to TRBJ2-7; D is ambiguous. This CDR3 region has 14 residues. Germline CDR1 reads MNHEY; CDR2 reads SVGAGI. Trimming pared 4 bases from V and 4 bases from J, leaving 14 bases between. The CDR3 DNA reads as TGTGCCAGCAGTTGGAGTGTCAGTCGGTACGAGCAGTACTTC. This gives the protein CASSWSVSRYEQYF.

The chain employs TRBV27 and TRBJ1-1; no clear D. Germline lookup yields CDR1 MNHEY and CDR2 SMNVEV (reference sequence). The CDR3 has 15 residues. V was shortened by 0 bases and J by 2 bases, with 10 bases between the two germline ends. Written as DNA, the CDR3 is TGTGCCAGCAGTTTATCTGTTACAGTTAACACTGAAGCTTTCTTT. Translated: CASSLSVTVNTEAFF.

The chain recombines TRBV30 with TRBJ1-4, with a possible D match to TRBD1 (5 bases). Germline loops: CDR1 GTSNPN, CDR2 SVGIG (reference sequence). CDR3 length equals 15 residues. Trimming took 2 bases from V and 0 from J, leaving 10 bases between them. CDR3 in amino acids: CAWSPRTTTNEKLFF. CDR3 coding DNA: TGTGCCTGGAGTCCTCGGACAACAACTAATGAAAAACTGTTTTTT.

The chain recombines TRBV11-2 with TRBJ2-5; TRBD1 matches at 11 bases. The germline gives CDR1 SGHAT, CDR2 FQNNGV. Germline trimming cut 5 bases from V and 4 bases from J; bases unmatched to any gene: 6. This CDR3 is built from 15 residues. The CDR3 nucleotides are TGTGCCAGCAGCGCCCGGGACAGGGGGACAGAGACCCAGTACTTC. Residues: CASSARDRGTETQYF.